This TCR beta chain was recorded in a study of T cell responses to AZD1222 COVID-19 vaccine. Study results and caveats: Most donors were white British, females outnumbered males, and clonal diversity was possibly underestimated. A reported finding is that nearly half of spike-specific TCRs target unmutated variant regions. Along spike, vaccine-associated CD4 TCRs were found throughout, with dominance at 160-218 and 743-854.

About this clone itself: What it binds is not known.

Profiling relied on immunoSEQ multiplex PCR, and the TCRdb table lists in-frame clones only, not all of them. The data show under 150,000 clones, approximately 86% seen once. The sequencing here drew on peripheral blood, taken 28 days after the second AZD1222 dose. This receptor was obtained from an adult who received the AZD1222 COVID-19 vaccine.

The CDR3 region has the DNA TGTGCCAGCTCACCACCGACGGGGGGAGAATCTACTAACTATGGCTACACCTTC. Its protein is CASSPPTGGESTNYGYTF. The chain uses TRBV18 and TRBJ1-2; D may be TRBD1 (5 bases). The germline gives CDR1 KGHSH, CDR2 LQKENI. Trimming stripped 0 bases from V and 0 bases from J, with 17 bases between. The CDR3 contains 18 residues.